The next 21 T cell receptor beta chains were all read from a single sample in a study of blood T cells in healthy people across ages. A sample-barcoded 5' primer and a J-beta primer mix were used in a second PCR of about 7 to 12 cycles. TCRdb redid the calling of the 5' RACE reads with MiXCR, one entry per CDR3 protein. Among approximately 1,000,000 distinct CDR3 sequences, 35% to 40% were seen once, and the ten largest hold around 13%. The material sequenced was blood. All receptors come from a man aged 18 to 30 in good health.

The sample holds a few counts of this clonotype. The chain combines TRBV12-3 or TRBV12-4 with TRBJ1-2; 12 bases agree with TRBD1. Trimming at V came to 7 bases and at J to 8 bases, leaving 2 bases not matched to a gene. The CDR3 contains 12 residues. This CDR3 reads CASTGTGGGYTF. CDR3 in DNA: TGTGCCAGCACAGGGACAGGGGGCGGCTACACCTTC.

This clonotype was detected many times. The rearrangement links TRBV10-3 to TRBJ2-3; D is perhaps TRBD1 or TRBD2 (5 bases each). This CDR3 contains 14 residues. Deletions cut 3 bases from V and 1 base from J, with 8 bases between. The V gene's germline CDR1 is ENHRY and CDR2 SYGVKD. This CDR3 reads CAISEVGGTDTQYF. The CDR3 coding sequence is TGTGCCATCAGTGAAGTGGGGGGCACAGATACGCAGTATTTT.

The chain uses TRBV12-3 or TRBV12-4 and TRBJ2-2, with D possibly being TRBD2 (5 bases). The CDR3 totals 12 residues. Trimming removed 7 bases from V and 6 bases from J, with 9 bases in between. Here the CDR3 DNA reads TGTGCCAGCACCTTCGGGGCCGGGGAGCTGTTTTTT. Translation gives CASTFGAGELFF.

The chain combines TRBV7-8 with TRBJ2-7, with 10 bases aligning to TRBD2. The DNA end is a closer match to TRBJ2-5, so the J assignment may be wrong. Looked up from germline, CDR1 is SGHVS and CDR2 is FQNEAQ. The CDR3 has 15 amino acids. DNA for the CDR3: TGTGCCAGCAGCTCCCGGGGACTAGCGATAAAGACCCAGTACTTC. Residues: CASSSRGLAIKTQYF.

This clonotype was counted only a few times. The chain links TRBV28 to TRBJ2-4, with D possibly matching TRBD1 (6 bases). The CDR3 runs 14 residues. V was clipped by 8 bases and J by 6 bases, with 17 bases between them. Germline assignment: CDR1 MDHEN and CDR2 SYDVKM. The CDR3 DNA is TGTGCCAGCCAGGGGCCGCGACACCTAAACATTCAGTACTTC. Encoded protein: CASQGPRHLNIQYF.

This clonotype occurred a few times. V and J are TRBV10-3 and TRBJ1-4; TRBD1 might be the D (5 bases). Germline lookup yields CDR1 ENHRY and CDR2 SYGVKD. The CDR3 contains 14 residues. Trimming cost V 4 bases and J 6 bases, with 12 bases left between them. The CDR3 DNA is TGTGCCATCAGTGCGGGACGGTTGGATGAAAAACTGTTTTTT. Translating gives CAISAGRLDEKLFF.

This clonotype was observed a handful of times. The chain employs TRBV6-2 or TRBV6-3 and TRBJ1-5, with no clear D. Looked up from germline, CDR1 is MNHEY and CDR2 is SVGEGT. CDR3 length: 12 amino acids. Trimming pared 2 bases from V and 7 bases from J, leaving 6 bases between. CDR3: CASSYLRQPQHF. In nucleotides, the CDR3 is TGTGCCAGCAGTTACCTCAGGCAGCCCCAGCATTTT.

This chain joins TRBV20-1 and TRBJ2-7; possible D gene TRBD2, 6 bases. This CDR3 region has 14 residues. The V and J ends lost 5 bases and 5 bases respectively, with 19 bases between them. Per germline, CDR1 DFQATT and CDR2 SNEGSKA (reference sequence). The CDR3 DNA sequence: TGCAGTGCTGGGTGGGGGGATACGGGCCACGAGCAGTACTTC. Protein sequence: CSAGWGDTGHEQYF.

The sample holds one count of this clonotype. The CDR3 protein is CASRPGSRSGNEKLFF. The CDR3 nucleotides read TGTGCCAGCAGACCCGGGTCCCGGTCGGGTAATGAAAAACTGTTTTTT. V gene TRBV6-2 or TRBV6-3 combines with J gene TRBJ1-4; no firm D call. V lost 6 bases and J 4 bases, leaving 18 bases between the germline ends. This CDR3 has 16 amino acids. Germline CDR1 and CDR2: MNHEY and SVGEGT.

J is TRBJ1-5 and V is TRBV12-5; tentatively, D is TRBD1 (6 bases). From germline, CDR1 is LGHNT and CDR2 FRNRAP. This CDR3 is 14 amino acids long. V lost 1 base and J lost 9, with 13 bases in between. The CDR3, as DNA: TGTGCTAGTGGTTTGGAGGGGGGCTGGGGGCCCCAGCATTTT. It specifies CASGLEGGWGPQHF.

This sequence joins TRBV28 and TRBJ1-1; D ambiguous. The CDR3 is made up of 11 amino acids. V was trimmed by 5 bases and J by 4 bases, leaving 5 bases between them. The germline V gene has CDR1 MDHEN and CDR2 SYDVKM. The CDR3 DNA is TGTGCCAGCAGTGTTTCCACTGAAGCTTTCTTT. Encoded protein: CASSVSTEAFF.

The chain recombines TRBV15 with TRBJ2-2, with a possible D match to TRBD2 (5 bases). The CDR3 spans 16 residues. CDR1 is LNHNV and CDR2 is YYDKDF in the germline V gene (reference sequence). Trimming left V 0 bases short and J 2 bases short, with 10 bases between. Here the CDR3 DNA reads TGTGCCACCAGCAGAGATCGGCTAGCTAACACCGGGGAGCTGTTTTTT. Amino acid sequence: CATSRDRLANTGELFF. Looking up the rest from reference TRBV15 and TRBJ2-2 gives the full variable domain: DAMVIQNPRYQVTQFGKPVTLSCSQTLNHNVMYWYQQKSSQAPKLLFHYYDKDFNNEADTPDNFQSRRPNTSFCFLDIRSPGLGDTAMYLCATSRDRLANTGELFFGEGSRLTVL.

This sequence joins TRBV15 and TRBJ2-3, with D tentatively TRBD2 (7 bases). In germline, CDR1 is LNHNV, CDR2 YYDKDF (reference sequence). The length of the CDR3 is 17 residues. Trimming left V 0 bases short and J 1 base short, with 14 bases between. DNA for the CDR3: TGTGCCACCAGCAGAGATCTAGGGGGGGGTGGCACAGATACGCAGTATTTT. Protein: CATSRDLGGGGTDTQYF. The full variable domain, rest sourced from reference TRBV15 and TRBJ2-3, is DAMVIQNPRYQVTQFGKPVTLSCSQTLNHNVMYWYQQKSSQAPKLLFHYYDKDFNNEADTPDNFQSRRPNTSFCFLDIRSPGLGDTAMYLCATSRDLGGGGTDTQYFGPGTRLTVL.

The rearrangement joins TRBV6-6 to TRBJ2-6; 7 bases line up with TRBD1. In germline, CDR1 is MNHNY, CDR2 SVGAGI (reference sequence). This CDR3 comprises 17 residues. With V trimmed by 6 bases and J by 1 base, 9 bases remained unmatched. CDR3 region: CASRSDRVSSGANVLTF. The CDR3 region has the DNA TGTGCCAGCAGATCAGACAGGGTTAGTTCTGGGGCCAACGTCCTGACTTTC.

This clonotype is a singleton in its sample. V and J are TRBV9 and TRBJ1-1, with a tentative D call TRBD1 (6 bases). Trimming left V 0 bases short and J 1 base short, with 16 bases between. The CDR3 is made up of 17 amino acids. Germline-derived CDR1 and CDR2 are SGDLS and YYNGEE. In DNA form, the CDR3 reads TGTGCCAGCAGCGTAGAGGGTCTTGACAGGCCGAACACTGAAGCTTTCTTT. The encoded protein is CASSVEGLDRPNTEAFF.

This chain links TRBV24-1 with TRBJ2-1; 8 bases line up with TRBD1. Germline trimming cut 3 bases from V and 2 bases from J; bases unmatched to any gene: 5. The germline gives CDR1 KGHDR, CDR2 SFDVKD. The CDR3 totals 16 residues. CDR3 residues: CATSDGGRGPYNEQFF. CDR3 DNA sequence: TGTGCCACCAGTGATGGAGGCAGGGGGCCCTACAATGAGCAGTTCTTC.

The chain links TRBV7-8 to TRBJ2-4, with TRBD1 identical over 9 bases. With the DNA end fitting TRBJ2-7 better, the J assignment may be wrong. Germline CDR1 reads SGHVS; CDR2 reads FQNEAQ. CDR3 length equals 16 residues. CDR3 sequence reads: CASSSRTGVSGYEQYF. DNA of the CDR3: TGTGCCAGCAGCTCAAGGACAGGGGTTTCGGGCTACGAGCAGTACTTC.

This clonotype was observed a few times. The genes are TRBV9 and TRBJ2-3; no reliable D call. This CDR3 region has 14 residues. Germline V gene lookup returns CDR1 SGDLS and CDR2 YYNGEE. V was shortened by 0 bases and J by 4 bases, with 9 bases between the two germline ends. The CDR3 DNA follows: TGTGCCAGCAGCGTAGATGTCGGCGCAGATACGCAGTATTTT. It encodes CASSVDVGADTQYF.

The sample holds a few counts of this clonotype. This clone may be a read error of a much larger clone one base away. The V gene is TRBV5-1, the J gene TRBJ1-6; D not certain. Trimming pared 4 bases from V and 7 bases from J, leaving 12 bases between. There are 14 residues in the CDR3. CDR1 is SGHRS, CDR2 YFSETQ, per germline. The CDR3 DNA follows: TGCGCCAGCAGCGCGGGTCATCAGAATTCACCCCTCCACTTT. It codes for CASSAGHQNSPLHF.

This chain joins TRBV12-3 or TRBV12-4 and TRBJ2-2, with D perhaps matching TRBD1 or TRBD2 (5 bases each). The length of the CDR3 is 13 residues. V was shortened by 6 bases and J by 6 bases, with 11 bases between the two germline ends. Here the CDR3 reads CASSLMGPGELFF. The CDR3 DNA is TGTGCCAGCAGCCTTATGGGACCCGGGGAGCTGTTTTTT.

A few counts support this clonotype. The chain uses TRBV11-1 and TRBJ2-7; D is perhaps TRBD2 (6 bases). The CDR3 sequence is 15 residues long. The germline CDR1 and CDR2 sequences are SGHAT and FQDESV (reference sequence). Trimming pared 2 bases from V and 7 bases from J, leaving 18 bases between. The CDR3 DNA sequence: TGTGCCAGCAGCTTAATGGGGACTGGTTGGGATGAGCAGTACTTC. Protein sequence: CASSLMGTGWDEQYF.